This is a list of T cell receptor beta chains from one sample in a study of blood T cells in healthy people across ages. Each CDR3 protein gets one entry after TCRdb re-called the 5' RACE reads with MiXCR. Of approximately 580,000 distinct CDR3 sequences listed, less than 25% are singletons. The data were also submitted as part of a second study, on T cells of mothers and their children.

The sample was blood. The receptor set was obtained from a boy between 10 and 17 years old in good health. CDR3s include the opening cysteine and the closing phenylalanine or tryptophan. Each record gives: clone size, J gene, D gene, V gene, CDR3 DNA, CDR3 protein. D genes are given only for firm matches. A row's size may be missing; if present it is once, few, many or a size class.

size: NA; J: TRBJ1-5; D: TRBD1; V: TRBV28; DNA: TGTGCCAGCAGTCCGCCGGGACAGAGAAATCAGCCCCAGCATTTT; CDR3: CASSPPGQRNQPQHF
size: NA; J: TRBJ1-4; D: NA; V: TRBV5-1; DNA: TGCGCCAGCAGCCCCGTTCCGGGGCTGAATGAAAAACTGTTTTTT; CDR3: CASSPVPGLNEKLFF
size: NA; J: TRBJ2-6; D: NA; V: TRBV28; DNA: TGTGCCAGCAGTTTATTATGGGGCGGGGAGAGCTCTGGGGCCAACGTCCTGACTTTC; CDR3: CASSLLWGGESSGANVLTF
size: few; J: TRBJ2-5; D: NA; V: TRBV7-7; DNA: TGTGCTAGCAGCTTTACAGGGTATGGCGAGACCCAGTACTTC; CDR3: CASSFTGYGETQYF
size: NA; J: TRBJ1-2; D: NA; V: TRBV28; DNA: TGTGCCGCGGGGCAGTATGGCTACACCTTC; CDR3: CAAGQYGYTF
size: NA; J: TRBJ1-2; D: NA; V: TRBV20-1; DNA: TGCAGTGCTAGAAACCTTCATGGCTACACCTTC; CDR3: CSARNLHGYTF
size: NA; J: TRBJ2-3; D: TRBD2; V: TRBV18; DNA: TGTGCCAGCTCACCAGCGGGGGGCCGGATAGATACGCGGTATTTT; CDR3: CASSPAGGRIDTRYF
size: many; J: TRBJ1-2; D: NA; V: TRBV4-1; DNA: TGCGCCAGCAGCCAAGAAGCCACAGGGATTGACTATGGCTACACCTTC; CDR3: CASSQEATGIDYGYTF
size: NA; J: TRBJ1-4; D: TRBD1; V: TRBV6-6; DNA: TGTGCCAGCAGCGCCCCGGGACAGGGGAATGAAAAACTGTTTTTT; CDR3: CASSAPGQGNEKLFF
size: NA; J: TRBJ1-2; D: NA; V: TRBV6-5; DNA: TGTGCCAGCAGTACTCCGGGATTTCTAGGATATGGCTACACCTTC; CDR3: CASSTPGFLGYGYTF
size: NA; J: TRBJ2-5; D: NA; V: TRBV20-1; DNA: TGCAGTGCTAGACCCCAAGCTCGGGGGGAGACCCAGTACTTC; CDR3: CSARPQARGETQYF
size: NA; J: TRBJ2-5; D: NA; V: TRBV7-2; DNA: TGTGCCAGCAGCTCCGCAGGGAGCCAAGAGACCCAGTACTTC; CDR3: CASSSAGSQETQYF
size: NA; J: TRBJ2-7; D: NA; V: TRBV5-8; DNA: TGTGCCGGCAGCTCCCGGGACAACTACGACGAGCAGTACTTC; CDR3: CAGSSRDNYDEQYF
size: NA; J: TRBJ2-6; D: NA; V: TRBV6-5; DNA: TGTGCCAGCAGTTCCATATTTTCTGGGGCCAACGTCCTGACTTTC; CDR3: CASSSIFSGANVLTF
size: NA; J: TRBJ2-5; D: NA; V: TRBV25-1; DNA: TGTGCCAGCAGTGAATGGGGGCTGGCGGGTACCCCCGAGACCCAGTACTTC; CDR3: CASSEWGLAGTPETQYF
size: NA; J: TRBJ1-1; D: NA; V: TRBV28; DNA: TGTGCCAGCAGTCAGGGCATTGAAGCTTTCTTT; CDR3: CASSQGIEAFF
size: NA; J: TRBJ2-7; D: NA; V: TRBV6-5; DNA: TGTGCCAGCAGTTACGGTAAATCAATCTCCTACGAGCAGTACTTC; CDR3: CASSYGKSISYEQYF
size: NA; J: TRBJ1-4; D: NA; V: TRBV12-3/TRBV12-4; DNA: TGTGCCAGCAGGACAGGAGGAGAAGAACTGTTTTTT; CDR3: CASRTGGEELFF
size: NA; J: TRBJ2-7; D: NA; V: TRBV7-8; DNA: TGTGCCAGCAGCTTAGTCCTGGTTGGGGCCAGGGGAGAGGAGCAGTACTTC; CDR3: CASSLVLVGARGEEQYF
size: NA; J: TRBJ2-3; D: TRBD2; V: TRBV2; DNA: TGTGCCAGCAGTGGGGGACTAGCATCGGATACGCAGTATTTT; CDR3: CASSGGLASDTQYF
size: few; J: TRBJ2-5; D: TRBD2; V: TRBV14; DNA: TGTGCCAGCAGCCATACGACTAGCGGGAGTTTGGAGACCCAGTACTTC; CDR3: CASSHTTSGSLETQYF
size: NA; J: TRBJ2-7; D: TRBD1; V: TRBV27; DNA: TGTGCCAGCAGGCCTTTGGGACAGACCTACGAGCAGTACTTC; CDR3: CASRPLGQTYEQYF
size: NA; J: TRBJ2-7; D: NA; V: TRBV5-1; DNA: TGCGCCAGCAGCTCCCCGGGGGGCAGCTCCTACGAGCAGTACTTC; CDR3: CASSSPGGSSYEQYF
size: NA; J: TRBJ2-3; D: TRBD2; V: TRBV5-1; DNA: TGCGCCAGCAGCTTGGTGGCTAGCGGGGGGGCAGATACGCAGTATTTT; CDR3: CASSLVASGGADTQYF
size: NA; J: TRBJ2-2; D: NA; V: TRBV5-1; DNA: TGCGCCAGCAGCCGCAGAACAGGGAACACCGGGGAGCTGTTTTTT; CDR3: CASSRRTGNTGELFF
size: few; J: TRBJ2-7; D: TRBD1; V: TRBV7-7; DNA: TGTGCTAGCAGCGTGGGACAGGGTAACGAGCAGTACTTC; CDR3: CASSVGQGNEQYF
size: NA; J: TRBJ2-5; D: NA; V: TRBV15; DNA: TGTGCCACCAGCACCCGCATGCCCAGCTCCCCAGAGACCCAGTACTTC; CDR3: CATSTRMPSSPETQYF
size: NA; J: TRBJ2-4; D: NA; V: TRBV27; DNA: TGTGCCAGAACTACCATAGCCAAAAACATTCAGTACTTC; CDR3: CARTTIAKNIQYF
size: NA; J: TRBJ2-5; D: NA; V: TRBV15; DNA: TGTGCCACCAGCAGAGATATGGCAGCCCAAGAGACCCAGTACTTC; CDR3: CATSRDMAAQETQYF
size: few; J: TRBJ1-1; D: NA; V: TRBV20-1; DNA: TGCAGTGCTAGAGGCCCCGGTGAAGCTTTCTTT; CDR3: CSARGPGEAFF
size: NA; J: TRBJ2-2; D: TRBD1; V: TRBV18; DNA: TGTGCCAGCTCACCATCGGACAGGCTTACCGGGGAGCTGTTTTTT; CDR3: CASSPSDRLTGELFF
size: NA; J: TRBJ2-7; D: NA; V: TRBV20-1; DNA: TGCAGTGTTAGAGCTTCGAGCTCCTACGAGCAGTACTTC; CDR3: CSVRASSSYEQYF
size: NA; J: TRBJ2-7; D: NA; V: TRBV27; DNA: TGTGCCAGCAGTCCTACCCATTCCTACGAGCAGTACTTC; CDR3: CASSPTHSYEQYF
size: NA; J: TRBJ1-1; D: NA; V: TRBV12-3/TRBV12-4; DNA: TGTGCCAGCAGGCCAGGAGCTGTTAACACTGAAGCTTTCTTT; CDR3: CASRPGAVNTEAFF
size: NA; J: TRBJ2-3; D: TRBD2; V: TRBV20-1; DNA: TGCAGTGCCTCCAACGGACTAGAGGCAGATACGCAGTATTTT; CDR3: CSASNGLEADTQYF
size: few; J: TRBJ1-2; D: TRBD1; V: TRBV27; DNA: TGTGCCAGCAGGTCACAGGGGCCGGGAGGCTACACCTTC; CDR3: CASRSQGPGGYTF
size: few; J: TRBJ1-1; D: NA; V: TRBV7-3; DNA: TGTGCCAGCAGCACGGACCTGAACACTGAAGCTTTCTTT; CDR3: CASSTDLNTEAFF
size: NA; J: TRBJ2-6; D: NA; V: TRBV28; DNA: TGTGGGTCCCGGGCTGGGGCCAACGTCCTGACTTTC; CDR3: CGSRAGANVLTF
size: NA; J: TRBJ1-5; D: TRBD1; V: TRBV20-1; DNA: TGCAGTGCCAAACAGGGGTTGAATCAGCCCCAGCATTTT; CDR3: CSAKQGLNQPQHF